The T cell receptor (beta chain) under discussion was sequenced for a study of cytomegalovirus exposure and HLA in healthy donors. Notes on the study in general: Later analysis identified about 18,000 TCR beta sequences associated with HLA alleles, using a false discovery rate threshold of 0.05. V- and J-gene trimming in TCR beta was tied to a missense DCLRE1C variant by an analysis performed later.

Germline V lookup: CDR1 MDHEN, CDR2 SYDVKM. The CDR3 spans 18 residues. Germline trimming cut 5 bases from V and 0 bases from J; bases unmatched to any gene: 10. Turning to this clone: What it binds is not known.

The study ran its PCR with 60 Vbeta and 13 Jbeta primers. Profiling relied on immunoSEQ multiplex PCR, and the TCRdb table lists in-frame clones only, not all of them. The sample holds fewer than 140,000 clones, under 80% seen once. The J gene is TRBJ1-5, the V gene TRBV28; the match to TRBD1 covers 10 bases. This clonotype was sampled from a man aged 55 to 70 in good health and CMV-seronegative. The sample taken for sequencing was PBMCs. CDR3 nucleotides: TGTGCCAGCAGTACCGTTCGACAGGGGGCTAGTAGCAATCAGCCCCAGCATTTT. Protein product: CASSTVRQGASSNQPQHF.